This TCR beta chain was retrieved from a study of cytomegalovirus exposure and HLA in healthy donors. Points from the study as a whole: With later analysis, a missense DCLRE1C variant became linked to TCR beta V- and J-gene trimming.

The primer mix had 60 Vbeta and 13 Jbeta primers. Authors' methods: Per a later analysis, the number of unique TCR beta chains was roughly 80 million, of which around 9.9 million were shared. Clones were read by immunoSEQ multiplex PCR, and TCRdb kept only the in-frame ones, dropping some. V, J and clone size were drawn from that table, and D and trimming were deduced from the DNA. In the table there are 100,000 to 150,000 clones, 78% of which are singletons. Trimming removed 4 bases from V and 2 bases from J, with 24 bases in between. The CDR3 is 18 residues long. CDR1 and CDR2 (germline): SGDLS, YYNGEE. On this clone: Its specificity is unknown.

The receptor comes from a middle-aged man in good health and CMV-seronegative. The sample taken for sequencing was PBMCs. The chain is built from TRBV9 and TRBJ1-2, with D maybe TRBD1 (6 bases). The CDR3 loop is CASSPGGGAGWANYGYTF. For the CDR3, the DNA is TGTGCCAGCAGCCCAGGCGGGGGGGCGGGTTGGGCGAACTATGGCTACACCTTC.